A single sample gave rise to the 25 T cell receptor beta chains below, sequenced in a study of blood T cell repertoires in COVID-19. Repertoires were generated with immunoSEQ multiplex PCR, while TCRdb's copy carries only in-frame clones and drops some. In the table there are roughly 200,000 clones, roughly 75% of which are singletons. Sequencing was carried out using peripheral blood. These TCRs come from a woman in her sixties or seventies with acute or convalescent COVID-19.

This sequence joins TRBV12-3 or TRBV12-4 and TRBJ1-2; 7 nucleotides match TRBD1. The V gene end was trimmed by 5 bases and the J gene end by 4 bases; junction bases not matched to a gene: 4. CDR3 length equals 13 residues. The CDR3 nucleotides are TGTGCCAGCAGTCTCGGACAGGCCTATGGCTACACCTTC. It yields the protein CASSLGQAYGYTF.

The CDR3 nucleotides read TGTGCCAGCAGTGCGGGGTCCTACGAGCAGTACTTC. Its translation is CASSAGSYEQYF. The chain couples TRBV2 to TRBJ2-7; maybe TRBD2 (5 bases). The ends were cut back, 4 bases at V and 1 base at J, with 5 bases in the middle. This CDR3 region has 12 residues. Per germline, CDR1 SNHLY and CDR2 FYNNEI.

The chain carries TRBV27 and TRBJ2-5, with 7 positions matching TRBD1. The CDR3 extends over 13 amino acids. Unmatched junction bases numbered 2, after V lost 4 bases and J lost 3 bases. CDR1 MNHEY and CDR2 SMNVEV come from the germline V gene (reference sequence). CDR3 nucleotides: TGTGCCAGCAGTTCGGACAGGAAAGAGACCCAGTACTTC. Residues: CASSSDRKETQYF.

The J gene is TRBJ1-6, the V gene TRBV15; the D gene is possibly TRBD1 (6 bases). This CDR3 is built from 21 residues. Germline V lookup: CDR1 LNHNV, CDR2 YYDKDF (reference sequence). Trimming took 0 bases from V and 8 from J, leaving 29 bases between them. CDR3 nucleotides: TGTGCCACCAGCAGAGATTTACGATGGGGAAGGGGGATCAGGGGTCATTCACCCCTCCACTTT. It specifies CATSRDLRWGRGIRGHSPLHF.

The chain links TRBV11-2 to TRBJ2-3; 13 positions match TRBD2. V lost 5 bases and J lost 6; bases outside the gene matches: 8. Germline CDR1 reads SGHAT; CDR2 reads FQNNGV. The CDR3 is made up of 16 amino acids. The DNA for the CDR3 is TGTGCCAGCAGCCACGGACTAGCGGGAGTCCCGGATACGCAGTATTTT. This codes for CASSHGLAGVPDTQYF.

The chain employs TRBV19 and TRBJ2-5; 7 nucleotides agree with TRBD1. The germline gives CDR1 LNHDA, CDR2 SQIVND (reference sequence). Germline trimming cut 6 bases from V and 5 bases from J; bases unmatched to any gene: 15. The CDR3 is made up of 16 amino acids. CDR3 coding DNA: TGTGCCAGTAGCCGGCCAGCAGCAGGGGGAGATGAGACCCAGTACTTC. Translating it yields CASSRPAAGGDETQYF.

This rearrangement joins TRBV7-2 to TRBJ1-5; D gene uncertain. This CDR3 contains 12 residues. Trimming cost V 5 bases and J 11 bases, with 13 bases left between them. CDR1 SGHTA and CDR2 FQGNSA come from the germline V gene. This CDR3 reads CASSHLEGTQHF. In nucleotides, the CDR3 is TGTGCCAGCAGCCATCTCGAGGGAACCCAGCATTTT.

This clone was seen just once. The CDR3 DNA reads as TGTGCCAGCAGCTTAGCGCTTGGGGGGTCTGGAAACACCATATATTTT. This encodes CASSLALGGSGNTIYF. The V gene is TRBV7-9, the J gene TRBJ1-3; D possibly corresponds to TRBD1 (5 bases). The V and J ends lost 0 bases and 1 base respectively, with 10 bases between them. Germline V CDR1 and CDR2: SEHNR, FQNEAQ (reference sequence). CDR3 length: 16 residues.

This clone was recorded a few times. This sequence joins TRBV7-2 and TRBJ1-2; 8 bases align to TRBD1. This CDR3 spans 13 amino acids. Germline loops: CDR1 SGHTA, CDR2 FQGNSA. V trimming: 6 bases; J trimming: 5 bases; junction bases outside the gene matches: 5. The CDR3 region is CASSYTGGYGYTF. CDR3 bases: TGTGCCAGCAGTTATACAGGGGGTTATGGCTACACCTTC. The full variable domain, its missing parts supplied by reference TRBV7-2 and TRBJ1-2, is GAGVSQSPSNKVTEKGKDVELRCDPISGHTALYWYRQSLGQGLEFLIYFQGNSAPDKSGLPSDRFSAERTGGSVSTLTIQRTQQEDSAVYLCASSYTGGYGYTFGSGTRLTVV.

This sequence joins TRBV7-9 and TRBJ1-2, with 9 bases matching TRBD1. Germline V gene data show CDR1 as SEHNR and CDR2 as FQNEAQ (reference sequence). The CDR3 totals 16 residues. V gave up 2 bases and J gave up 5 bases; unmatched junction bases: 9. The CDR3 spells CASSLYLGTGKYGYTF. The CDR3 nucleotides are TGTGCCAGCAGCTTATATCTTGGGACAGGGAAATATGGCTACACCTTC.

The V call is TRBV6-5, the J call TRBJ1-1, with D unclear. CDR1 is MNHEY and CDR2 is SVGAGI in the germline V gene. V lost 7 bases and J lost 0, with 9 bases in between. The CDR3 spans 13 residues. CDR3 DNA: TGTGCCAGCAAGAACACCTTGAACACTGAAGCTTTCTTT. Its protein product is CASKNTLNTEAFF.

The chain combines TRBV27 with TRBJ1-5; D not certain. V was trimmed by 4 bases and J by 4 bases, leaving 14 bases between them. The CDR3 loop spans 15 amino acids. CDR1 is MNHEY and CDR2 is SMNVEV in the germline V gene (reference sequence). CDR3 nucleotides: TGTGCCAGCAGTTCGTCTGGGAGGGCTAATCAGCCCCAGCATTTT. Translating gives CASSSSGRANQPQHF.

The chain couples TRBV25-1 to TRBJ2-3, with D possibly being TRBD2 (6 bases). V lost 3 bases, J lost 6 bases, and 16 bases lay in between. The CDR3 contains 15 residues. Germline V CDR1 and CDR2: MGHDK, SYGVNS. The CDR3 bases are TGTGCCAGCAGTGACGCCGGACTGGCGGGGGATACGCAGTATTTT. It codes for CASSDAGLAGDTQYF.

The CDR3 sequence: CASSLSAGTGKNIQYF. DNA for the CDR3: TGTGCCAGCAGTTTGTCCGCCGGGACAGGGAAAAACATTCAGTACTTC. V usage is TRBV27 and J usage is TRBJ2-4; TRBD1 aligns across 9 bases. From germline, CDR1 is MNHEY and CDR2 SMNVEV (reference sequence). Germline trimming cut 3 bases from V and 4 bases from J; bases unmatched to any gene: 7. The CDR3 runs 16 residues.

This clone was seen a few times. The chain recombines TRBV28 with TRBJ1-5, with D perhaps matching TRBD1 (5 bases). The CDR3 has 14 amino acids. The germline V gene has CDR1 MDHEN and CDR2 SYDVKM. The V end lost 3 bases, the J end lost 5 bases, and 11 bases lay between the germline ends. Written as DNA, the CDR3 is TGTGCCAGCAGTTTTGGGCAGGGTCATCAGCCCCAGCATTTT. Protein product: CASSFGQGHQPQHF.

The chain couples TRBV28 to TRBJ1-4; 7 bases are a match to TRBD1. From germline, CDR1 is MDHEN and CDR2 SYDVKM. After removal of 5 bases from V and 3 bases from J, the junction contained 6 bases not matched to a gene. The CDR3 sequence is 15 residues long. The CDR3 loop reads CASSIGTAANEKLFF. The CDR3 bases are TGTGCCAGCAGTATCGGGACAGCCGCTAATGAAAAACTGTTTTTT.

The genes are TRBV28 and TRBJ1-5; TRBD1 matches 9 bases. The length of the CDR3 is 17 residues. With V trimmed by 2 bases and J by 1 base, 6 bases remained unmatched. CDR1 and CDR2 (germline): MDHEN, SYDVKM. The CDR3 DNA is TGTGCCAGCAGTTTAGGTATCGACAGGGGGAGCAATCAGCCCCAGCATTTT. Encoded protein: CASSLGIDRGSNQPQHF.

The CDR3 protein is CASSSSLGQGGKETQYF. CDR3 coding DNA: TGTGCCAGCAGCTCCAGTTTGGGACAGGGGGGAAAGGAGACCCAGTACTTC. The chain uses TRBV21-1 and TRBJ2-5; the table's D call, TRBD1, has no DNA check behind it. TRBV21-1 is an annotated pseudogene. The CDR3 extends over 17 amino acids.

CDR3 nucleotides: TGTGCCACCGGTATGATACTAGCGGGGAACACCGGGGAGCTGTTTTTT. Its translation is CATGMILAGNTGELFF. The chain couples TRBV25-1 to TRBJ2-2; 9 bases match TRBD2. This CDR3 has 16 amino acids. The V segment lost 10 bases and the J segment 1 base; nucleotides outside the gene matches: 10. Germline V gives CDR1 MGHDK, CDR2 SYGVNS.

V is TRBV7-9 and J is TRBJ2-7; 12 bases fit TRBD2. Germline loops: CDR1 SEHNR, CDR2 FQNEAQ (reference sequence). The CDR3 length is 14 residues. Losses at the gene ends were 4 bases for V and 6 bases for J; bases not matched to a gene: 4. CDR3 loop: CASSSSGRAIEQYF. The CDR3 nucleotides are TGTGCCAGCAGCTCTAGCGGGAGGGCCATCGAGCAGTACTTC.

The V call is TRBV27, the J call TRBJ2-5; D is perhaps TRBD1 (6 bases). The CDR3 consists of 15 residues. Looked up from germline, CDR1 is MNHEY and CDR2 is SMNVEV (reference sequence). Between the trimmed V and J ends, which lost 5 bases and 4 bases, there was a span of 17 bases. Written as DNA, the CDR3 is TGTGCCAGCAGTCTATACAGGGTTACGGTAGAGACCCAGTACTTC. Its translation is CASSLYRVTVETQYF.

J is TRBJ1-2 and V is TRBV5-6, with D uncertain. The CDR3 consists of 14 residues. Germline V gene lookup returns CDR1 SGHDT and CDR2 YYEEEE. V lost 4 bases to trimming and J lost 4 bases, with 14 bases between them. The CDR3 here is CASSPLGVPYGYTF. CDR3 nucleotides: TGTGCCAGCAGCCCCCTTGGAGTCCCCTATGGCTACACCTTC.

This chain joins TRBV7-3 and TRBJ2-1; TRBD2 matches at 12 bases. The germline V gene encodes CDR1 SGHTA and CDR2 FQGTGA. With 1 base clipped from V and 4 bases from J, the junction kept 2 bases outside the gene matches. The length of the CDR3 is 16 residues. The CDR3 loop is CASSLRTSGVYNEQFF. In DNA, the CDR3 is TGTGCCAGCAGCTTAAGGACTAGCGGGGTATACAATGAGCAGTTCTTC.

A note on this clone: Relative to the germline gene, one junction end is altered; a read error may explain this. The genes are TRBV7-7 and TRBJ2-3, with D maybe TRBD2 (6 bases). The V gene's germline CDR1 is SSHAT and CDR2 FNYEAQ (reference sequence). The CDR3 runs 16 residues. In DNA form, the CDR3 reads TGTGCTAGCAGCCGAGGAGGGGCGGGAACGGCAGATACGCAGTATTTT. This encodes CASSRGGAGTADTQYF.

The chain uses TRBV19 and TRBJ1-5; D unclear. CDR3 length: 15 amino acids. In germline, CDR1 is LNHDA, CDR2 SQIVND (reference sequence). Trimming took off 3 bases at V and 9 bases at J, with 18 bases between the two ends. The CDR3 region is CASSIGARGTGPQHF. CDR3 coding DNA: TGTGCCAGTAGTATCGGTGCCCGCGGTACGGGGCCCCAGCATTTT. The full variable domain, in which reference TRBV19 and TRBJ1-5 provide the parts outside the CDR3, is DGGITQSPKYLFRKEGQNVTLSCEQNLNHDAMYWYRQDPGQGLRLIYYSQIVNDFQKGDIAEGYSVSREKKESFPLTVTSAQKNPTAFYLCASSIGARGTGPQHFGDGTRLSIL.